Following are 12 T cell receptor beta chains from one sample sequenced in a study of spatial heterogeneity in lung cancer. Each CDR3 protein gets one entry after TCRdb re-called the 5' RACE reads with MiXCR. The sample shows more than 80,000 distinct CDR3 sequences, over 9.5% of them seen only once. Time point given: sample taken at primary tumor resection. No cells were sorted before sequencing. The whole RNA sequenced was extracted from tumor, nontumor lung or frozen PBMC. The sample here was PBMCs, taken at surgery. Every receptor here comes from a male donor with early-stage non-small cell lung cancer.

This clonotype was seen a handful of times. The genes are TRBV28 and TRBJ2-2, with D perhaps TRBD2 (6 bases). Germline V gene sequence: CDR1 MDHEN, CDR2 SYDVKM. The CDR3 totals 12 residues. V dropped 6 bases and J dropped 7 bases, with 9 bases sitting between them. The DNA for the CDR3 is TGTGCCAGCAGCGGGAGTGGCGGGGAGCTGTTTTTT. Translated: CASSGSGGELFF. The full variable domain, with the rest looked up from reference TRBV28 and TRBJ2-2, is DVKVTQSSRYLVKRTGEKVFLECVQDMDHENMFWYRQDPGLGLRLIYFSYDVKMKEKGDIPEGYSVSREKKERFSLILESASTNQTSMYLCASSGSGGELFFGEGSRLTVL.

This clonotype came up a few times. V and J are TRBV4-3 and TRBJ1-1, with TRBD1 matching over 8 bases. Germline V gives CDR1 LGHNA, CDR2 YSLEER. V lost 4 bases and J lost 7; bases outside the gene matches: 20. The CDR3 covers 18 residues. DNA for the CDR3: TGCGCCAGCAGCCTGAAATTCGGCACAGGGGGGCCCCAAAATGAAGCTTTCTTT. It codes for CASSLKFGTGGPQNEAFF.

The V call is TRBV5-1, the J call TRBJ2-7; D uncertain. The CDR3 contains 14 residues. The ends were cut back, 3 bases at V and 6 bases at J, with 16 bases in the middle. CDR1 is SGHRS, CDR2 YFSETQ, per germline. The CDR3 DNA reads as TGCGCCAGCAGCTCCACAGTAAGAGCCTCCGAGCAGTACTTC. Protein: CASSSTVRASEQYF.

This clonotype was recorded a few times. The genes are TRBV29-1 and TRBJ1-3; D gene uncertain. The CDR3 is 12 residues long. Germline-derived CDR1 and CDR2 are SQVTM and ANQGSEA. CDR3: CSGFYSGNTIYF. Here the CDR3 DNA reads TGCAGTGGCTTCTACTCTGGAAACACCATATATTTT.

This clonotype was counted only a few times. In DNA, the CDR3 is TGTGCCAGCAGCTTTGGGGGTGAGGGCCAAGAGACCCAGTACTTC. Translating it yields CASSFGGEGQETQYF. V and J are TRBV11-1 and TRBJ2-5; D possibly matches TRBD1 or TRBD2 (5 bases each). CDR1 SGHAT and CDR2 FQDESV come from the germline V gene (reference sequence). V was clipped by 3 bases and J by 1 base, with 12 bases between them. This CDR3 is built from 15 residues.

In its sample, this clonotype was seen many times. The chain has TRBV6-5 and TRBJ2-1; D not certain. The CDR3 length is 13 residues. Germline V gene data show CDR1 as MNHEY and CDR2 as SVGAGI. Trimming pared 5 bases from V and 2 bases from J, leaving 7 bases between. CDR3 in DNA: TGTGCCAGCAGTCCCGGGCCCTACAATGAGCAGTTCTTC. Its protein is CASSPGPYNEQFF.

DNA for the CDR3: TGCAGTGCTAGAGATGGGACAGGGGGTGCAGATACGCAGTATTTT. It codes for CSARDGTGGADTQYF. The V gene is TRBV20-1, the J gene TRBJ2-3; 11 positions match TRBD1. CDR1 is DFQATT and CDR2 is SNEGSKA in the germline V gene (reference sequence). Trimming removed 0 bases from V and 4 bases from J; junction bases left unmatched: 3. The CDR3 contains 15 residues.

The chain has TRBV20-1 and TRBJ2-7; unclear D gene. CDR3 size: 14 residues. The ends were cut back, 1 base at V and 3 bases at J, with 13 bases in the middle. CDR1 is DFQATT and CDR2 is SNEGSKA in the germline V gene (reference sequence). CDR3 nucleotide sequence: TGCAGTGCTAGAGTACCCACCGGGTACTACGAGCAGTACTTC. It translates to CSARVPTGYYEQYF.

This clonotype was observed many times. The chain links TRBV20-1 to TRBJ2-7; 9 nucleotides match TRBD2. The CDR3 has 14 amino acids. The germline V gene encodes CDR1 DFQATT and CDR2 SNEGSKA (reference sequence). V trimming: 4 bases; J trimming: 9 bases; junction bases outside the gene matches: 13. CDR3: CSAKGLAGRGTQYF. In DNA, the CDR3 is TGCAGTGCTAAGGGGCTAGCGGGGAGAGGGACGCAGTACTTC.

The CDR3 here is CASSQDVAAYEAFF. DNA for the CDR3: TGCGCCAGCAGCCAAGATGTGGCAGCTTATGAAGCTTTCTTT. The chain is built from TRBV4-3 and TRBJ1-1, with D unresolved. With 0 bases removed from V and 7 bases from J, the gap between germline ends came to 12 bases. This CDR3 comprises 14 residues. Per the germline V gene, CDR1 is LGHNA and CDR2 is YSLEER.

V usage is TRBV2 and J usage is TRBJ2-5, with D tentatively TRBD2 (5 bases). V was shortened by 0 bases and J by 1 base, with 18 bases between the two germline ends. Germline V gene lookup returns CDR1 SNHLY and CDR2 FYNNEI. CDR3 length: 18 residues. As DNA, the CDR3 is TGTGCCAGCAGTGAAGCTGTTGTTTCTGGTGGACTCCAAGAGACCCAGTACTTC. It encodes CASSEAVVSGGLQETQYF.

The rearrangement links TRBV9 to TRBJ1-1; D is perhaps TRBD1 (5 bases). Per the germline V gene, CDR1 is SGDLS and CDR2 is YYNGEE. The CDR3 runs 14 residues. Between the trimmed V and J ends, which lost 0 bases and 3 bases, there was a span of 9 bases. CDR3 nucleotides: TGTGCCAGCAGCGTAGCGGCCAGGGACACTGAAGCTTTCTTT. This encodes CASSVAARDTEAFF.